Listed below are T cell receptor beta chains from one sample, sequenced in a study of CD8 T cells in ankylosing spondylitis. Using its own MiXCR run on the 5' RACE reads, TCRdb lists one record per CDR3 protein. The sample shows approximately 260,000 distinct CDR3 sequences, 8% to 9.5% of them seen only once. The sequenced material came from blood, either unsorted or a sorted T cell fraction (not recorded which). The receptors derive from a male donor with ankylosing spondylitis or in good health (not recorded which). The CDR3 runs from the conserved cysteine through the conserved F or W. Fields, in order: D gene, CDR3 length, V gene, clone size, J gene, CDR3 protein, CDR3 DNA. The D gene is left open where the match is weak. Only some rows state a clone size, as once, few, many or a class for expanded clones.

d_call: .
cdr3_length: 15
v_call: TRBV7-9
clone_size: many
j_call: TRBJ2-7
cdr3_aa: CASSLAAALSYEQYF
cdr3_nt: TGTGCCAGCAGCTTAGCGGCAGCCCTCTCCTACGAGCAGTACTTC

d_call: TRBD2
cdr3_length: 17
v_call: TRBV20-1
clone_size: .
j_call: TRBJ2-2
cdr3_aa: CCFWGQASSGSTGELFF
cdr3_nt: TGCTGCTTCTGGGGCCAGGCTTCTAGCGGGAGCACCGGGGAGCTGTTTTTT

d_call: .
cdr3_length: 20
v_call: TRBV4-3
clone_size: many
j_call: TRBJ2-1
cdr3_aa: CASSLTIGERPGLRANEQFF
cdr3_nt: TGCGCCAGCAGCCTGACTATTGGAGAAAGACCGGGACTCAGGGCGAATGAGCAGTTCTTC

d_call: TRBD2
cdr3_length: 18
v_call: TRBV30
clone_size: .
j_call: TRBJ2-3
cdr3_aa: CAWSDLPGTSGSPDTQYF
cdr3_nt: TGTGCCTGGAGTGATCTTCCCGGGACTAGCGGGAGCCCAGATACGCAGTATTTT

d_call: TRBD1
cdr3_length: 14
v_call: TRBV29-1
clone_size: .
j_call: TRBJ1-2
cdr3_aa: CSAGQALTNYGYTF
cdr3_nt: TGCAGCGCAGGACAGGCGCTGACTAACTATGGCTACACCTTC

d_call: .
cdr3_length: 12
v_call: TRBV20-1
clone_size: many
j_call: TRBJ2-7
cdr3_aa: CSASGFSYEQYF
cdr3_nt: TGCAGTGCTAGCGGCTTCTCCTACGAGCAGTACTTC

d_call: TRBD2
cdr3_length: 16
v_call: TRBV5-5
clone_size: .
j_call: TRBJ2-1
cdr3_aa: CASSRTGLAGYNEQFF
cdr3_nt: TGTGCCAGCAGTCGCACCGGACTAGCGGGGTACAATGAGCAGTTCTTC

d_call: .
cdr3_length: 16
v_call: TRBV20-1
clone_size: many
j_call: TRBJ2-7
cdr3_aa: CSARDRWDPRPYEQYF
cdr3_nt: TGCAGTGCTAGAGATCGATGGGACCCCCGGCCCTACGAGCAGTACTTC

d_call: TRBD1
cdr3_length: 16
v_call: TRBV10-3
clone_size: .
j_call: TRBJ2-7
cdr3_aa: CAISMLTGTGPYEQYF
cdr3_nt: TGTGCCATCAGTATGTTGACCGGGACAGGCCCCTACGAGCAGTACTTC

d_call: TRBD1
cdr3_length: 14
v_call: TRBV7-2
clone_size: many
j_call: TRBJ1-1
cdr3_aa: CASSPLAGGTEAFF
cdr3_nt: TGTGCCAGCAGCCCTCTAGCAGGGGGCACTGAAGCTTTCTTT

d_call: .
cdr3_length: 14
v_call: TRBV7-6
clone_size: few
j_call: TRBJ2-7
cdr3_aa: CASSSKRVDYEQYF
cdr3_nt: TGTGCCAGCAGCTCCAAAAGGGTGGACTACGAGCAGTACTTC

d_call: TRBD2
cdr3_length: 15
v_call: TRBV12-3/TRBV12-4
clone_size: many
j_call: TRBJ2-3
cdr3_aa: CASSTPSGGAWTQYF
cdr3_nt: TGTGCCAGCAGTACCCCTAGCGGGGGGGCGTGGACGCAGTATTTT

d_call: .
cdr3_length: 16
v_call: TRBV27
clone_size: many
j_call: TRBJ2-6
cdr3_aa: CASSLNGHRGANVLTF
cdr3_nt: TGTGCCAGCAGTTTAAACGGCCACAGAGGGGCCAACGTCCTGACTTTC

d_call: .
cdr3_length: 12
v_call: TRBV28
clone_size: .
j_call: TRBJ2-7
cdr3_aa: CASSGLRTVHIF
cdr3_nt: TGTGCCAGCAGCGGTTTGAGGACAGTTCATATCTTC

d_call: .
cdr3_length: 12
v_call: TRBV4-2
clone_size: .
j_call: TRBJ1-2
cdr3_aa: CAMGVGLFGYTF
cdr3_nt: TGTGCCATGGGCGTCGGGCTCTTTGGCTACACCTTC

d_call: .
cdr3_length: 11
v_call: TRBV20-1
clone_size: many
j_call: TRBJ2-5
cdr3_aa: CSVSDRETQYF
cdr3_nt: TGCAGTGTTTCGGACCGAGAGACCCAGTACTTC

d_call: .
cdr3_length: 14
v_call: TRBV5-5
clone_size: many
j_call: TRBJ2-7
cdr3_aa: CASSWLGQGDEQYF
cdr3_nt: TGTGCCAGCAGCTGGTTGGGACAAGGGGACGAGCAGTACTTC

d_call: .
cdr3_length: 16
v_call: TRBV7-2
clone_size: .
j_call: TRBJ1-1
cdr3_aa: CASSLSQDDKHTEAFF
cdr3_nt: TGTGCCAGCAGTCTCTCGCAGGACGACAAACACACTGAAGCTTTCTTT

d_call: TRBD1
cdr3_length: 13
v_call: TRBV20-1
clone_size: many
j_call: TRBJ2-1
cdr3_aa: CSANRGFQNEQFF
cdr3_nt: TGCAGTGCTAACAGGGGCTTCCAAAATGAGCAGTTCTTC

d_call: .
cdr3_length: 16
v_call: TRBV4-3
clone_size: many
j_call: TRBJ2-5
cdr3_aa: CASSQDRGSARETQYF
cdr3_nt: TGCGCCAGCAGCCAAGATCGGGGGAGCGCCCGTGAGACCCAGTACTTC

d_call: .
cdr3_length: 13
v_call: TRBV20-1
clone_size: many
j_call: TRBJ1-5
cdr3_aa: CSAGTNSNQPQHF
cdr3_nt: TGCAGTGCTGGGACAAATAGCAATCAGCCCCAGCATTTT

d_call: .
cdr3_length: 15
v_call: TRBV18
clone_size: .
j_call: TRBJ2-5
cdr3_aa: CASSSGQIKQETQYF
cdr3_nt: TGTGCCAGCTCATCTGGACAAATAAAACAAGAGACCCAGTACTTC

d_call: .
cdr3_length: 14
v_call: TRBV6-2/TRBV6-3
clone_size: many
j_call: TRBJ2-7
cdr3_aa: CASSYSDKGDEQYF
cdr3_nt: TGTGCCAGCAGTTACTCGGACAAAGGGGACGAGCAGTACTTC

d_call: .
cdr3_length: 15
v_call: TRBV27
clone_size: .
j_call: TRBJ1-5
cdr3_aa: CASSLAEGRNQPQHF
cdr3_nt: TGTGCCAGCAGCCTCGCGGAGGGCCGAAATCAGCCCCAGCATTTT

d_call: TRBD2
cdr3_length: 16
v_call: TRBV5-5
clone_size: many
j_call: TRBJ2-1
cdr3_aa: CASSVNSGRSYNEQFF
cdr3_nt: TGTGCCAGCAGCGTTAATAGCGGGAGGTCCTACAATGAGCAGTTCTTC

d_call: .
cdr3_length: 16
v_call: TRBV9
clone_size: many
j_call: TRBJ2-1
cdr3_aa: CASSVGILGPHNEQFF
cdr3_nt: TGTGCCAGCAGCGTAGGGATCTTGGGGCCCCACAATGAGCAGTTCTTC

d_call: .
cdr3_length: 14
v_call: TRBV6-1
clone_size: .
j_call: TRBJ1-1
cdr3_aa: CASSGARTNTEAFF
cdr3_nt: TGTGCCAGCAGCGGCGCGCGGACGAACACTGAAGCTTTCTTT

d_call: .
cdr3_length: 13
v_call: TRBV3-1
clone_size: many
j_call: TRBJ2-5
cdr3_aa: CASSQVDRKTQYF
cdr3_nt: TGTGCCAGCAGCCAAGTTGATAGGAAGACCCAGTACTTC

d_call: TRBD1
cdr3_length: 15
v_call: TRBV5-1
clone_size: many
j_call: TRBJ1-1
cdr3_aa: CASSSQGAENTEAFF
cdr3_nt: TGCGCCAGCAGCAGCCAGGGGGCCGAGAACACTGAAGCTTTCTTT

d_call: .
cdr3_length: 15
v_call: TRBV7-2
clone_size: many
j_call: TRBJ2-1
cdr3_aa: CASSLDPLSLNEQFF
cdr3_nt: TGTGCCAGCAGCCTGGACCCGTTAAGTCTCAATGAGCAGTTCTTC

d_call: TRBD1
cdr3_length: 14
v_call: TRBV7-2
clone_size: .
j_call: TRBJ1-2
cdr3_aa: CASSTTGVGYGYTF
cdr3_nt: TGTGCCAGCAGCACAACAGGGGTCGGGTATGGCTACACCTTC

d_call: TRBD1
cdr3_length: 15
v_call: TRBV10-3
clone_size: few
j_call: TRBJ2-3
cdr3_aa: CAIRVDRGREGTQYF
cdr3_nt: TGTGCCATCAGGGTGGACAGGGGGCGAGAGGGTACGCAGTATTTT

d_call: TRBD2
cdr3_length: 16
v_call: TRBV20-1
clone_size: many
j_call: TRBJ2-3
cdr3_aa: CSARDGASGYTDTQYF
cdr3_nt: TGCAGTGCTAGAGATGGGGCTAGCGGGTACACAGATACGCAGTATTTT

d_call: .
cdr3_length: 14
v_call: TRBV12-3/TRBV12-4
clone_size: many
j_call: TRBJ1-3
cdr3_aa: CASSHPDRRNTIYF
cdr3_nt: TGTGCCAGCAGTCATCCCGACAGAAGAAACACCATATATTTT

d_call: .
cdr3_length: 16
v_call: TRBV5-6
clone_size: .
j_call: TRBJ2-1
cdr3_aa: CASSPLMGLSYNEQFF
cdr3_nt: TGTGCCAGCAGCCCCTTAATGGGGCTTTCTTACAATGAGCAGTTCTTC

d_call: .
cdr3_length: 16
v_call: TRBV6-1
clone_size: many
j_call: TRBJ2-1
cdr3_aa: CASSEAGGGTYNEQFF
cdr3_nt: TGTGCCAGCAGTGAAGCGGGGGGCGGGACTTACAATGAGCAGTTCTTC

d_call: .
cdr3_length: 12
v_call: TRBV19
clone_size: .
j_call: TRBJ1-1
cdr3_aa: CASSIGWAEAFF
cdr3_nt: TGTGCCAGTAGTATCGGGTGGGCTGAAGCTTTCTTT

d_call: .
cdr3_length: 14
v_call: TRBV20-1
clone_size: many
j_call: TRBJ2-2
cdr3_aa: CSARDPGNTGELFF
cdr3_nt: TGCAGTGCTAGAGATCCAGGAAACACCGGGGAGCTGTTTTTT

d_call: .
cdr3_length: 12
v_call: TRBV7-9
clone_size: many
j_call: TRBJ2-5
cdr3_aa: CASSLGPETQYF
cdr3_nt: TGTGCCAGCAGCTTAGGCCCAGAGACCCAGTACTTC

d_call: TRBD1
cdr3_length: 14
v_call: TRBV6-5
clone_size: .
j_call: TRBJ2-7
cdr3_aa: CASSYGTASSEQYF
cdr3_nt: TGTGCCAGCAGTTACGGGACAGCCTCTTCAGAGCAGTACTTC

d_call: TRBD2
cdr3_length: 16
v_call: TRBV29-1
clone_size: many
j_call: TRBJ2-1
cdr3_aa: CSARGVAGGMGSEQFF
cdr3_nt: TGCAGCGCCCGGGGGGTAGCGGGAGGAATGGGCAGTGAGCAGTTCTTC

d_call: TRBD1
cdr3_length: 13
v_call: TRBV5-1
clone_size: many
j_call: TRBJ1-2
cdr3_aa: CASTSGQGYGYTF
cdr3_nt: TGCGCCAGCACTTCCGGACAGGGGTATGGCTACACCTTC

d_call: TRBD2
cdr3_length: 16
v_call: TRBV7-2
clone_size: many
j_call: TRBJ2-1
cdr3_aa: CASSPHQRGGGNEQFF
cdr3_nt: TGTGCCAGCAGCCCCCATCAGCGGGGGGGCGGGAATGAGCAGTTCTTC

d_call: .
cdr3_length: 12
v_call: TRBV9
clone_size: .
j_call: TRBJ2-2
cdr3_aa: CASSVVVGELFF
cdr3_nt: TGTGCCAGCAGCGTAGTTGTAGGGGAGCTGTTTTTT

d_call: .
cdr3_length: 12
v_call: TRBV18
clone_size: .
j_call: TRBJ1-1
cdr3_aa: CASSPGTAEAFF
cdr3_nt: TGTGCCAGCTCACCAGGGACGGCTGAAGCTTTCTTT

d_call: .
cdr3_length: 13
v_call: TRBV27
clone_size: once
j_call: TRBJ2-5
cdr3_aa: CASRMDRRETQYF
cdr3_nt: TGTGCCAGCCGCATGGACAGAAGAGAGACCCAGTACTTC

d_call: TRBD1
cdr3_length: 13
v_call: TRBV20-1
clone_size: .
j_call: TRBJ2-2
cdr3_aa: CSADRQGAGELFF
cdr3_nt: TGCAGTGCTGATCGACAGGGGGCCGGGGAGCTGTTTTTT

d_call: .
cdr3_length: 15
v_call: TRBV10-3
clone_size: .
j_call: TRBJ2-1
cdr3_aa: CAISPGLLGYNEQFF
cdr3_nt: TGTGCCATCAGCCCGGGGCTCCTGGGCTACAATGAGCAGTTCTTC

d_call: .
cdr3_length: 13
v_call: TRBV7-7
clone_size: many
j_call: TRBJ2-1
cdr3_aa: CASSPGESYEQFF
cdr3_nt: TGTGCTAGCAGCCCCGGGGAGAGTTATGAGCAGTTCTTC

d_call: .
cdr3_length: 12
v_call: TRBV18
clone_size: .
j_call: TRBJ2-5
cdr3_aa: CASSPPSGTQYF
cdr3_nt: TGTGCCAGCTCACCACCGAGTGGGACCCAGTACTTC

d_call: .
cdr3_length: 15
v_call: TRBV3-1
clone_size: few
j_call: TRBJ2-5
cdr3_aa: CASSQDVGFQETQYF
cdr3_nt: TGTGCCAGCAGCCAAGATGTGGGATTCCAAGAGACCCAGTACTTC

d_call: TRBD1
cdr3_length: 17
v_call: TRBV7-8
clone_size: many
j_call: TRBJ2-7
cdr3_aa: CASSLGIGTGGRYEQYF
cdr3_nt: TGTGCCAGCAGCTTAGGTATCGGGACAGGGGGCAGATACGAGCAGTACTTC

d_call: .
cdr3_length: 14
v_call: TRBV7-8
clone_size: many
j_call: TRBJ2-3
cdr3_aa: CASSPRVARDTQYF
cdr3_nt: TGTGCCAGCAGCCCTCGAGTGGCAAGGGATACGCAGTATTTT

d_call: .
cdr3_length: 14
v_call: TRBV20-1
clone_size: many
j_call: TRBJ1-6
cdr3_aa: CSARDVKGSSPLHF
cdr3_nt: TGCAGTGCTAGAGATGTGAAGGGTAGTTCACCCCTCCACTTT